Below, 2 T cell receptor beta chains from the same sample are listed, as sequenced in a study of T cells in Graves' hyperthyroidism and ophthalmopathy. Regions amplified from RNA transcripts were the TCR beta CDR3 regions. HTBI primers were the set used in a first-round RT-PCR of the TCR CDR3. TCRdb passed the multiplex PCR reads through MiXCR, listing each CDR3 protein once. The sample contains about 360,000 distinct CDR3 sequences, about 13% of which appear only once. Sequences were obtained from blood. Receptor source: a woman aged 18-29 years with Graves' hyperthyroidism.

This clonotype was detected ten times or more. V and J are TRBV20-1 and TRBJ2-7, with TRBD2 as a possible D gene (5 bases). CDR1 is DFQATT, CDR2 SNEGSKA, per germline (reference sequence). This CDR3 has 14 residues. Trimming pared 3 bases from V and 4 bases from J, leaving 16 bases between. The CDR3 sequence is CSASKDSSSYEQYF. DNA for the CDR3: TGCAGTGCTAGCAAGGACTCGTCGTCATACGAGCAGTACTTC.

The J gene is TRBJ2-3, the V gene TRBV24-1, with 7 bases identical to TRBD2. The CDR3 covers 16 residues. The germline CDR1 and CDR2 sequences are KGHDR and SFDVKD. J gave up 3 bases and V 1 base, and 6 bases lay outside the gene matches. CDR3 sequence reads: CATSDFGGSRTDTQYF. DNA for the CDR3: TGTGCCACCAGTGATTTTGGCGGGAGTAGGACAGATACGCAGTATTTT.